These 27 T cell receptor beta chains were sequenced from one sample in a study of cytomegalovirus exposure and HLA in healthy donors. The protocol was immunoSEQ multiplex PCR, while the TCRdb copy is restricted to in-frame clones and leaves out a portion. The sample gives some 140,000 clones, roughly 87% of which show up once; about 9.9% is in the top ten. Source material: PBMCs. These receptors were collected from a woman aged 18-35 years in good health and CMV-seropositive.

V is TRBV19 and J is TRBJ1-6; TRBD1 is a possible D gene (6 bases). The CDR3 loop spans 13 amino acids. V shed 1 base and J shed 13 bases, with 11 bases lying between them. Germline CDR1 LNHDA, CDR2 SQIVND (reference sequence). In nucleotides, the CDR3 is TGTGCCAGTAGTATAGTAGGAGGACAGCCCCTCCACTTT. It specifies CASSIVGGQPLHF.

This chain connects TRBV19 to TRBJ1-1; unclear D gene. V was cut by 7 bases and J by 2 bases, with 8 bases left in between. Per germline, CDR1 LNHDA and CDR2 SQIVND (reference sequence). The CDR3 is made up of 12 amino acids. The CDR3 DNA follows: TGTGCCAGTACCCGCCTAAACACTGAAGCTTTCTTT. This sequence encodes CASTRLNTEAFF.

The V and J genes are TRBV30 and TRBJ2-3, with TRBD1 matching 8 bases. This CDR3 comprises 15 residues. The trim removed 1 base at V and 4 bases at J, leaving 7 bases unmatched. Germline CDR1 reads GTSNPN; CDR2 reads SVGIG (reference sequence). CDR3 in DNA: TGTGCCTGGAGTGGGGCAGGGGGCAGGTCAGATACGCAGTATTTT. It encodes CAWSGAGGRSDTQYF.

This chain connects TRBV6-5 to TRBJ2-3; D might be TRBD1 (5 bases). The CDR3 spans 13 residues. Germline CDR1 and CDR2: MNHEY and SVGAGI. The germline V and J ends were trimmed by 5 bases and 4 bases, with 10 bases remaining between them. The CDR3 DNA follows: TGTGCCAGCAGTAGGGGCAGAGCAGATACGCAGTATTTT. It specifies CASSRGRADTQYF.

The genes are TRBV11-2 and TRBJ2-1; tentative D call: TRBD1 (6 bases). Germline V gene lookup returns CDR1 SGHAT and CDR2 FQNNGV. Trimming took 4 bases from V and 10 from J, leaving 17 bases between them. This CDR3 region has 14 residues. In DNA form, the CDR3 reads TGTGCCAGCAGCTCTTCCCTAGACAGGCTGGAGCAGTTCTTC. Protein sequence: CASSSSLDRLEQFF.

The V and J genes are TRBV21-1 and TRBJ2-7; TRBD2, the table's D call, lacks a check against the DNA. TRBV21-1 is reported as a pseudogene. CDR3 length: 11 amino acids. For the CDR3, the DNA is TGTGCCAGCATCTTTCGGTACGAGCAGTACTTC. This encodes CASIFRYEQYF.

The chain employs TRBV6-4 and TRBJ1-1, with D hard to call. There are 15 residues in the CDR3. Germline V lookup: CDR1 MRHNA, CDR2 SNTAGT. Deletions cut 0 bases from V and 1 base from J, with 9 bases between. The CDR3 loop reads CASSDSRPKNTEAFF. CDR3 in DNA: TGTGCCAGCAGTGACTCGAGGCCGAAGAACACTGAAGCTTTCTTT.

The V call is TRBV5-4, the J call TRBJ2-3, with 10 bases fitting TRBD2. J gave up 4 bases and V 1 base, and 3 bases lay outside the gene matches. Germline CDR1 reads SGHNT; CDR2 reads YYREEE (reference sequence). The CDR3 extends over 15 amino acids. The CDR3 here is CASSLWLAGADTQYF. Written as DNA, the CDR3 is TGTGCCAGCAGCTTGTGGCTAGCGGGGGCAGATACGCAGTATTTT.

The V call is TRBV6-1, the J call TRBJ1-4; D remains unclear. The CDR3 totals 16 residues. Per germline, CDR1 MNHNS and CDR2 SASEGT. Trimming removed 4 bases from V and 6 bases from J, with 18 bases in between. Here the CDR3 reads CASSATKARHYEKLFF. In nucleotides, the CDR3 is TGTGCCAGCAGTGCAACGAAGGCGAGACACTATGAAAAACTGTTTTTT.

This CDR3 is CASTNRGAPNEKLFF. The CDR3 coding sequence is TGTGCCAGTACGAACAGGGGGGCTCCTAATGAAAAACTGTTTTTT. This chain connects TRBV19 to TRBJ1-4, with TRBD1 matching 8 bases. V shed 7 bases, J shed 3 bases, and the junction held 7 bases outside the gene matches. Per germline, CDR1 LNHDA and CDR2 SQIVND (reference sequence). The CDR3 consists of 15 residues. The whole variable domain, remainder taken from reference TRBV19 and TRBJ1-4, is DGGITQSPKYLFRKEGQNVTLSCEQNLNHDAMYWYRQDPGQGLRLIYYSQIVNDFQKGDIAEGYSVSREKKESFPLTVTSAQKNPTAFYLCASTNRGAPNEKLFFGSGTQLSVL.

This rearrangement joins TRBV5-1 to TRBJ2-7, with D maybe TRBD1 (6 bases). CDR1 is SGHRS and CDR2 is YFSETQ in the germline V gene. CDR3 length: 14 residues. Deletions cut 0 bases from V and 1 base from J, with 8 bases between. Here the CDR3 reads CASSLGQGSYEQYF. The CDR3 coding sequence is TGCGCCAGCAGCTTGGGTCAGGGGTCCTACGAGCAGTACTTC.

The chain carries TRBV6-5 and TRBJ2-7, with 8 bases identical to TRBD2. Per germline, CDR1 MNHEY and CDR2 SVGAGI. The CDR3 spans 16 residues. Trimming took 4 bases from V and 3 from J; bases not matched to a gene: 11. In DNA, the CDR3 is TGTGCCAGCAGTTCCCGCGGGGGGACTATCGGCTACGAGCAGTACTTC. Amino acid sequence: CASSSRGGTIGYEQYF.

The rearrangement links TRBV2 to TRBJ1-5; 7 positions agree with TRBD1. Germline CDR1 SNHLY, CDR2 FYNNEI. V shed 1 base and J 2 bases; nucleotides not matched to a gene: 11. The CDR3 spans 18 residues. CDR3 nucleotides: TGTGCCAGCAGTGAAGGTAAAGGGGGCAGGTTCGGCAATCAGCCCCAGCATTTT. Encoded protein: CASSEGKGGRFGNQPQHF.

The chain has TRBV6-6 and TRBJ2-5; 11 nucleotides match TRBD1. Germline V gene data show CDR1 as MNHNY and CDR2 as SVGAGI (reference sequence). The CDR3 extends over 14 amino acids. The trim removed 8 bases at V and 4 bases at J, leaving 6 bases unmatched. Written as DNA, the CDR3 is TGTGCCAGCGGTGGGACAGGGGGGGGAGAGACCCAGTACTTC. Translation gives CASGGTGGGETQYF.

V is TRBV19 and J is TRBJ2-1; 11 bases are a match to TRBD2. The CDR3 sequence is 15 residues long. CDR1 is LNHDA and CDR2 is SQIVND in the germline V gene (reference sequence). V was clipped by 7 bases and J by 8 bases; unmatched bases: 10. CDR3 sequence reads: CASTPGSGGADEQFF. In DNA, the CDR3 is TGTGCCAGTACCCCAGGTAGCGGGGGGGCCGATGAGCAGTTCTTC. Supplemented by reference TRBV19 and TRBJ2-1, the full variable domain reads DGGITQSPKYLFRKEGQNVTLSCEQNLNHDAMYWYRQDPGQGLRLIYYSQIVNDFQKGDIAEGYSVSREKKESFPLTVTSAQKNPTAFYLCASTPGSGGADEQFFGPGTRLTVL.

CDR3 DNA: TGTGCCAGCAGGCCGGGTCTGGTTAGCAGTGAGCAGTTCTTC. Its translation: CASRPGLVSSEQFF. V is TRBV2 and J is TRBJ2-1, with D unresolved. The CDR3 runs to 14 residues. The V end was cut by 6 bases, the J end by 9 bases, with 18 bases between. CDR1 and CDR2 (germline): SNHLY, FYNNEI. The whole variable domain, remainder taken from reference TRBV2 and TRBJ2-1, is EPEVTQTPSHQVTQMGQEVILRCVPISNHLYFYWYRQILGQKVEFLVSFYNNEISEKSEIFDDQFSVERPDGSNFTLKIRSTKLEDSAMYFCASRPGLVSSEQFFGPGTRLTVL.

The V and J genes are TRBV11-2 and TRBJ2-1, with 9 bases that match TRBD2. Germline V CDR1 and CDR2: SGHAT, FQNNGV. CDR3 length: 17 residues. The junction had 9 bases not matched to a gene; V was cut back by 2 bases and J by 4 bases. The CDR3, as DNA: TGTGCCAGCAGCTTATCCGCGGGGGGGCCGAGATACAATGAGCAGTTCTTC. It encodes CASSLSAGGPRYNEQFF.

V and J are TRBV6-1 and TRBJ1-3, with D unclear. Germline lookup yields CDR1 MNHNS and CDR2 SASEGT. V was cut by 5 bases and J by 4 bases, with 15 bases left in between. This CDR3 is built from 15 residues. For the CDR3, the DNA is TGTGCCAGCAGTCCAGCCGGGTTCGAAGGAAACACCATATATTTT. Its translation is CASSPAGFEGNTIYF.

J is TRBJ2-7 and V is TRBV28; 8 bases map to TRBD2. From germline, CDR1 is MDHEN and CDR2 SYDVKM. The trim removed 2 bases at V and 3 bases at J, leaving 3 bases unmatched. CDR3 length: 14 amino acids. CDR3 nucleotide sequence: TGTGCCAGCAGTTTAACCGGGGGGGACTACGAGCAGTACTTC. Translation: CASSLTGGDYEQYF.

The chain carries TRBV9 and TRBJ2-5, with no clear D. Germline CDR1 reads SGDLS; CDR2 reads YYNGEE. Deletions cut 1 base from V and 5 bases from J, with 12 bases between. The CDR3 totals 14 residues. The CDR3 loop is CASSVYGAGETQYF. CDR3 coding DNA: TGTGCCAGCAGCGTATACGGAGCTGGGGAGACCCAGTACTTC.

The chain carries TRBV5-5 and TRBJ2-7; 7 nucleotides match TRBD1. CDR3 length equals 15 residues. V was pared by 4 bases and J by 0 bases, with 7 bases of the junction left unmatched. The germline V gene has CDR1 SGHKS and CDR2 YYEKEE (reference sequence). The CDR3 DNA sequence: TGTGCCAGCAGCGGCGACAGGGTTAGCTCCTACGAGCAGTACTTC. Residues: CASSGDRVSSYEQYF.

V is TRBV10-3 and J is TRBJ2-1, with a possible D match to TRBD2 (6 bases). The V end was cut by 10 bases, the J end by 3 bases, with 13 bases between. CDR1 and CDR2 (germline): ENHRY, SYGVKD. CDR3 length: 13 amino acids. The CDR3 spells CASGTDLYNEQFF. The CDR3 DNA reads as TGTGCCAGCGGGACCGACCTCTACAATGAGCAGTTCTTC.

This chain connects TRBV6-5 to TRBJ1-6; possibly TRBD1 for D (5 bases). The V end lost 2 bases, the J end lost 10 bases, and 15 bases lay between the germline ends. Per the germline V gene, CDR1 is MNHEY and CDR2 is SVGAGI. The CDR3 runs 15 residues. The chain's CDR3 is CASSYTGREESPLHF. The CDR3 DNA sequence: TGTGCCAGCAGTTACACGGGGCGGGAGGAGTCACCCCTCCACTTT.

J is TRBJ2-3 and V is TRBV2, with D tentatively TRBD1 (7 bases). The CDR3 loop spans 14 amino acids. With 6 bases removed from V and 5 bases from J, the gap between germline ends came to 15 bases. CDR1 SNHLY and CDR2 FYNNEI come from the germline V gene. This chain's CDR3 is CASSRQGGKDTQYF. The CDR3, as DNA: TGTGCCAGCAGCCGACAGGGAGGTAAAGATACGCAGTATTTT.

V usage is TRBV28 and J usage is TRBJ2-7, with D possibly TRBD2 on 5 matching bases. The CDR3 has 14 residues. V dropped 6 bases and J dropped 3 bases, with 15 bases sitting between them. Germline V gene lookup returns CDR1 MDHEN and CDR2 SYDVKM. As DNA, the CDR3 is TGTGCCAGCAGCCGCCGAGGAGGAGGCTACGAGCAGTACTTC. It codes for CASSRRGGGYEQYF.

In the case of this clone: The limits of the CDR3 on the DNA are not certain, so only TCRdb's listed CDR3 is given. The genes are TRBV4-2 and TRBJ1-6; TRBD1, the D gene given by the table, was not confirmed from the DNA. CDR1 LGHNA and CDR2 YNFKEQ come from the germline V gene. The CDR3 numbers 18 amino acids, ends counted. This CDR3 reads CASSQETFWAGGNSPPHF.

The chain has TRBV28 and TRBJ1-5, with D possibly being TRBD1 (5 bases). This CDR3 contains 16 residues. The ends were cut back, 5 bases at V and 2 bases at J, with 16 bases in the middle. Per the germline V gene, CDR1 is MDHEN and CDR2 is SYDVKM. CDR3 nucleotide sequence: TGTGCCAGCAGTCCGCGGGGGTGGCGAGGCAATCAGCCCCAGCATTTT. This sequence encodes CASSPRGWRGNQPQHF.